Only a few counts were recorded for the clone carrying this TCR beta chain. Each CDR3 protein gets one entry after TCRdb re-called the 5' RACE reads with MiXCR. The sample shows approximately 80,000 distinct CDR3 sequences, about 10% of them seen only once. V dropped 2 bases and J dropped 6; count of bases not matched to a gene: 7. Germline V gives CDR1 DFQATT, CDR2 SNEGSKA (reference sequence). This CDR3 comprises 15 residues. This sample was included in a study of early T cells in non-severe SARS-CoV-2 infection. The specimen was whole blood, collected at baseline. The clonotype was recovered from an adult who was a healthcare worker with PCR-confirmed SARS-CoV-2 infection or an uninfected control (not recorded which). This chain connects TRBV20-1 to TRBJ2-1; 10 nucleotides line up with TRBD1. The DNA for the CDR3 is TGCAGTGCTAGAAAACCCGGGACAGGGGCCAATGAGCAGTTCTTC. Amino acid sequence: CSARKPGTGANEQFF.